Sequencing of this TCR beta chain was carried out in a study of CD8 T cells in Susac syndrome. Study-level results: As the study acknowledged, the number of individuals in its TCR sequencing and HLA analysis was relatively small.

Worth noting for this clonotype: Its antigen is undetermined.

Sequencing of TCR beta was carried out in blood CD8+ and CD4+ T cells. CDR3 length equals 14 residues. V lost 8 bases and J 4 bases, leaving 18 bases between the germline ends. Per germline, CDR1 MNHEY and CDR2 SMNVEV (reference sequence). After extraction with the RNeasy kit, about 0.45 to 1 ug of the RNA was reverse transcribed using random hexamers. immunoSEQ multiplex PCR amplified TCR beta CDR3 across 54 Vbeta, 13 Jbeta. TCRdb recomputed calls from the immunoSEQ multiplex PCR reads with MiXCR, one row per CDR3 protein. The sample lists around 180,000 distinct CDR3 sequences; 85% to 95% were seen once.

The source is a human donor with multiple sclerosis. The rearrangement links TRBV27 to TRBJ2-7; D ambiguous. The sequenced material came from CD8+ T cells from PBMCs. The CDR3 reads CASSFYPQSYEQYF. CDR3 sequence (DNA): TGTGCCAGCTCTTTCTACCCACAATCATACGAGCAGTACTTC.